This entry lists 9 T cell receptor beta chains sequenced from one sample in a study of T cells in Graves' hyperthyroidism and ophthalmopathy. Template material for amplifying TCR beta CDR3 regions consisted of RNA transcripts. HTBI primers drove first-round RT-PCR of the TCR CDR3. TCRdb re-called the multiplex PCR reads with MiXCR, one entry per CDR3 protein. This sample has around 520,000 distinct CDR3 sequences, with roughly 25% found just once. The sample consisted of blood. The source is a woman aged 25-40 years with Graves' ophthalmopathy.

This clonotype has at least ten counts. Since a much larger clone is just one base distant, this may be a read error. Since the CDR3 does not end with the conserved phenylalanine or tryptophan, this likely comes from a read error. The chain couples TRBV12-3 or TRBV12-4 to TRBJ1-1; D remains ambiguous. The CDR3 is 13 residues long. The V and J ends lost 2 bases and 5 bases respectively, with 9 bases between them. As DNA, the CDR3 is TGTGCCAGCAGTTTATCCAGAGGGACTGAAGCTTTCTCT. Translation: CASSLSRGTEAFS.

This clonotype turned up a few times. The chain employs TRBV11-2 and TRBJ1-2; tentative D call: TRBD1 (5 bases). The germline V gene has CDR1 SGHAT and CDR2 FQNNGV. CDR3 length: 18 amino acids. V lost 1 base and J lost 1, with 19 bases in between. Here the CDR3 DNA reads TGTGCCAGCAGCTTAGGACCCCCTTTGTCAGGGATTAACTATGGCTACACCTTC. It is translated as CASSLGPPLSGINYGYTF. The complete variable domain, with remaining parts taken from reference TRBV11-2 and TRBJ1-2, reads EAGVAQSPRYKIIEKRQSVAFWCNPISGHATLYWYQQILGQGPKLLIQFQNNGVVDDSQLPKDRFSAERLKGVDSTLKIQPAKLEDSAVYLCASSLGPPLSGINYGYTFGSGTRLTVV.

There are many counts of this clonotype. This sequence joins TRBV7-9 and TRBJ1-1; D is undetermined. This CDR3 has 14 amino acids. Deletions cut 4 bases from V and 2 bases from J, with 11 bases between. Germline-derived CDR1 and CDR2 are SEHNR and FQNEAQ (reference sequence). CDR3 in DNA: TGTGCCAGCAGCTGGTTGGGTGTAAACACTGAAGCTTTCTTT. Residues: CASSWLGVNTEAFF.

This clonotype has a single count. This may be a read error, as it is one base from a much larger clone. The chain couples TRBV20-1 to TRBJ1-5; D gene unclear. This CDR3 has 16 residues. Germline lookup yields CDR1 DFQATT and CDR2 SNEGSKA (reference sequence). V was clipped by 1 base and J by 0 bases, with 13 bases between them. CDR3 amino acids: CSARVAGGHSNQPQHF. In DNA form, the CDR3 reads TGCAGTGCTAGAGTCGCGGGAGGGCATAGCAATCAGCCCCAGCATTTT.

There are a few counts of this clonotype. The chain joins TRBV25-1 to TRBJ1-2; D unresolved. Germline lookup yields CDR1 MGHDK and CDR2 SYGVNS. Trimming took 1 base from V and 6 from J, leaving 15 bases between them. This CDR3 has 15 amino acids. This CDR3 reads CASSELGSTIDGYTF. CDR3 bases: TGTGCCAGCAGTGAATTAGGCAGTACGATTGATGGCTACACCTTC.

This clonotype was counted many times. V gene TRBV11-2 combines with J gene TRBJ2-7, with 9 bases aligning to TRBD1. The V gene end was trimmed by 6 bases and the J gene end by 3 bases; junction bases not matched to a gene: 6. The length of the CDR3 is 14 residues. Germline V gives CDR1 SGHAT, CDR2 FQNNGV. CDR3 region: CASRAPGQGYEQYF. The CDR3 DNA sequence: TGTGCCAGCAGAGCTCCGGGACAGGGCTACGAGCAGTACTTC.

This clonotype was detected ten times or more. The rearrangement links TRBV20-1 to TRBJ2-7; tentatively, D is TRBD1 (5 bases). Germline CDR1 reads DFQATT; CDR2 reads SNEGSKA (reference sequence). This CDR3 is built from 11 residues. Trimming removed 6 bases at V and 6 bases at J, with 12 bases between. The CDR3 region is CSASEGVEQYF. CDR3 coding DNA: TGCAGTGCATCGGAAGGGGTCGAGCAGTACTTC.

This clonotype occurred many times. This chain uses TRBV15 with TRBJ1-1, with 7 positions matching TRBD1. J was trimmed by 2 bases and V by 0 bases; bases with no gene match: 3. Germline V CDR1 and CDR2: LNHNV, YYDKDF (reference sequence). The CDR3 is made up of 15 amino acids. CDR3 protein: CATSREYRGNTEAFF. DNA of the CDR3: TGTGCCACCAGCAGAGAATACAGGGGAAACACTGAAGCTTTCTTT.

The J gene is TRBJ1-5, the V gene TRBV14; no clear D gene. This CDR3 region has 14 residues. V was clipped by 6 bases and J by 3 bases, with 12 bases between them. From germline, CDR1 is SGHDN and CDR2 FVKESK. CDR3 in amino acids: CASSPQALNQPQHF. For the CDR3, the DNA is TGTGCCAGCAGTCCCCAGGCCCTCAATCAGCCCCAGCATTTT.